This is a list of T cell receptor beta chains from one sample in a study of cytomegalovirus exposure and HLA in healthy donors. TCRdb's table, derived via immunoSEQ multiplex PCR, lists solely in-frame clones and lacks some. The sample yields about 170,000 clones, roughly 80% seen once. Sequences were obtained from PBMCs. The receptor source for this set is a female donor in good health and CMV-seronegative. The CDR3 runs from the conserved cysteine through the conserved F or W. D genes are given only for firm matches. A row's size may be missing; if present it is once, few, many or a size class.

abundance: NA; j_gene: TRBJ1-5; d_gene: NA; v_gene: TRBV6-5; CDR3aa: CASSYSWPDSNQPQHF; CDR3nt: TGTGCCAGCAGTTACTCGTGGCCCGATAGCAATCAGCCCCAGCATTTT
abundance: NA; j_gene: TRBJ1-1; d_gene: NA; v_gene: TRBV2; CDR3aa: CASSPPRGEGTEAFF; CDR3nt: TGTGCCAGCAGTCCTCCACGGGGTGAGGGTACTGAAGCTTTCTTT
abundance: NA; j_gene: TRBJ1-4; d_gene: NA; v_gene: TRBV6-6; CDR3aa: CASSYGGSPNEKLFF; CDR3nt: TGTGCCAGCAGTTACGGTGGGAGTCCTAATGAAAAACTGTTTTTT
abundance: NA; j_gene: TRBJ2-7; d_gene: TRBD1; v_gene: TRBV6-5; CDR3aa: CASSQQGIGAYEQYF; CDR3nt: TGTGCCAGCAGTCAACAGGGGATTGGGGCCTACGAGCAGTACTTC
abundance: NA; j_gene: TRBJ2-7; d_gene: TRBD2; v_gene: TRBV5-5; CDR3aa: CASSLTSGYEQYF; CDR3nt: TGTGCCAGCAGCTTGACTAGCGGCTACGAGCAGTACTTC
abundance: NA; j_gene: TRBJ1-4; d_gene: NA; v_gene: TRBV18; CDR3aa: CASSPRRQGPLREKLFF; CDR3nt: TGTGCCAGCTCACCACGTCGCCAGGGGCCCTTACGTGAAAAACTGTTTTTT
abundance: NA; j_gene: TRBJ2-1; d_gene: TRBD2; v_gene: TRBV5-1; CDR3aa: CASTSGGLEDNEQFF; CDR3nt: TGCGCCAGCACCTCGGGAGGTCTAGAGGACAATGAGCAGTTCTTC
abundance: once; j_gene: TRBJ2-5; d_gene: TRBD2; v_gene: TRBV7-6; CDR3aa: CASSSLAGAGGETQYF; CDR3nt: TGTGCCAGCAGCTCTCTGGCGGGAGCGGGGGGAGAGACCCAGTACTTC
abundance: NA; j_gene: TRBJ1-2; d_gene: NA; v_gene: TRBV7-2; CDR3aa: CASSLQGGYTF; CDR3nt: TGTGCCAGCAGTCTACAGGGAGGCTACACCTTC
abundance: NA; j_gene: TRBJ2-2; d_gene: NA; v_gene: TRBV7-9; CDR3aa: CASSLDLRAIGTGELFF; CDR3nt: TGTGCCAGCAGCTTAGATTTACGAGCGATTGGTACCGGGGAGCTGTTTTTT
abundance: NA; j_gene: TRBJ1-5; d_gene: NA; v_gene: TRBV5-6; CDR3aa: CASSPQGVSQPQHF; CDR3nt: TGTGCCAGCAGCCCACAGGGTGTTTCACAGCCCCAGCATTTT
abundance: few; j_gene: TRBJ1-3; d_gene: NA; v_gene: TRBV28; CDR3aa: CASRAGVRGNTIYF; CDR3nt: TGTGCCAGCAGGGCGGGTGTTCGTGGAAACACCATATATTTT
abundance: NA; j_gene: TRBJ1-1; d_gene: NA; v_gene: TRBV7-2; CDR3aa: CASSQNTEAFF; CDR3nt: TGTGCCAGCAGCCAGAACACTGAAGCTTTCTTT
abundance: NA; j_gene: TRBJ2-5; d_gene: TRBD2; v_gene: TRBV7-8; CDR3aa: CASTEAQRGPQETQYF; CDR3nt: TGTGCCAGCACCGAGGCGCAGCGGGGGCCCCAAGAGACCCAGTACTTC
abundance: NA; j_gene: TRBJ2-7; d_gene: NA; v_gene: TRBV29-1; CDR3aa: CSVEKSYEQYF; CDR3nt: TGCAGCGTTGAAAAGAGCTACGAGCAGTACTTC
abundance: NA; j_gene: TRBJ1-2; d_gene: NA; v_gene: TRBV27; CDR3aa: CATRARANYGYTF; CDR3nt: TGTGCCACCCGTGCCCGCGCCAACTATGGCTACACCTTC
abundance: NA; j_gene: TRBJ1-2; d_gene: TRBD1; v_gene: TRBV30; CDR3aa: CAWTFDRGAYGYTF; CDR3nt: TGTGCCTGGACTTTCGACAGGGGTGCCTATGGCTACACCTTC
abundance: NA; j_gene: TRBJ1-1; d_gene: TRBD1; v_gene: TRBV19; CDR3aa: CASSTQGGATEAFF; CDR3nt: TGTGCCAGTAGTACCCAGGGGGGTGCCACTGAAGCTTTCTTT
abundance: few; j_gene: TRBJ2-7; d_gene: TRBD2; v_gene: TRBV19; CDR3aa: CASSYSGAYEQYF; CDR3nt: TGTGCCAGTAGTTATAGCGGGGCCTACGAGCAGTACTTC
abundance: NA; j_gene: TRBJ2-3; d_gene: NA; v_gene: TRBV5-1; CDR3aa: CASSLGRSDADTQYF; CDR3nt: TGCGCCAGCAGCTTGGGGCGGAGCGACGCAGATACGCAGTATTTT
abundance: NA; j_gene: TRBJ2-1; d_gene: NA; v_gene: TRBV28; CDR3aa: CASSPLARYSGREFF; CDR3nt: TGTGCCAGCAGTCCTTTGGCGCGGTACTCGGGAAGGGAGTTCTTC
abundance: NA; j_gene: TRBJ2-7; d_gene: NA; v_gene: TRBV28; CDR3aa: CASMGRRGFSYEQYF; CDR3nt: TGTGCCAGCATGGGTAGGCGGGGATTTTCCTACGAGCAGTACTTC
abundance: NA; j_gene: TRBJ1-2; d_gene: NA; v_gene: TRBV21-1; CDR3aa: CASSKGGGEIHQHGYTF; CDR3nt: TGTGCCAGCAGCAAAGGAGGGGGCGAAATACATCAACATGGCTACACCTTC
abundance: NA; j_gene: TRBJ1-1; d_gene: TRBD1; v_gene: TRBV9; CDR3aa: CASSLRQGAEAFF; CDR3nt: TGTGCCAGCAGCCTTCGACAGGGGGCTGAAGCTTTCTTT
abundance: NA; j_gene: TRBJ2-7; d_gene: TRBD1; v_gene: TRBV5-6; CDR3aa: CASSPELGRGLGNYEQYF; CDR3nt: TGTGCCAGCAGCCCCGAGTTGGGCAGGGGGCTAGGGAATTACGAGCAGTACTTC
abundance: NA; j_gene: TRBJ2-7; d_gene: NA; v_gene: TRBV27; CDR3aa: CASSLSGSGLLQQYF; CDR3nt: TGTGCCAGCAGTTTATCCGGTAGCGGCCTGCTACAGCAGTACTTC
abundance: NA; j_gene: TRBJ1-1; d_gene: TRBD1; v_gene: TRBV5-1; CDR3aa: CASSTGGTEAFF; CDR3nt: TGCGCCAGCAGTACAGGGGGCACTGAAGCTTTCTTT
abundance: NA; j_gene: TRBJ1-2; d_gene: TRBD1; v_gene: TRBV6-6; CDR3aa: CASSYEGQANYGYTF; CDR3nt: TGTGCCAGCAGTTACGAGGGACAGGCTAACTATGGCTACACCTTC
abundance: few; j_gene: TRBJ1-1; d_gene: NA; v_gene: TRBV6-1; CDR3aa: CASRTTGNTEAFF; CDR3nt: TGTGCCAGCAGGACGACAGGGAACACTGAAGCTTTCTTT
abundance: NA; j_gene: TRBJ2-6; d_gene: NA; v_gene: TRBV21-1; CDR3aa: CASTTRGPGANVLTF; CDR3nt: TGTGCCAGCACCACGAGAGGGCCTGGGGCCAACGTCCTGACTTTC
abundance: NA; j_gene: TRBJ2-2; d_gene: NA; v_gene: TRBV5-1; CDR3aa: CASSEGSNTGELFF; CDR3nt: TGCGCCAGCAGCGAGGGATCGAACACCGGGGAGCTGTTTTTT
abundance: NA; j_gene: TRBJ2-3; d_gene: TRBD1; v_gene: TRBV10-3; CDR3aa: CAIGEGTGGKDTQYF; CDR3nt: TGTGCCATCGGGGAGGGGACAGGGGGGAAAGATACGCAGTATTTT
abundance: NA; j_gene: TRBJ2-1; d_gene: TRBD2; v_gene: TRBV6-1; CDR3aa: CASSERKGLAGMVDNEQFF; CDR3nt: TGTGCCAGCAGTGAGAGGAAAGGACTAGCGGGCATGGTGGACAATGAGCAGTTCTTC
abundance: NA; j_gene: TRBJ2-3; d_gene: TRBD2; v_gene: TRBV10-3; CDR3aa: CAIKTGTSGTDTQYF; CDR3nt: TGTGCCATCAAAACCGGGACTAGCGGCACAGATACGCAGTATTTT
abundance: NA; j_gene: TRBJ2-5; d_gene: TRBD2; v_gene: TRBV30; CDR3aa: CAWSVPTSGPETQYF; CDR3nt: TGTGCCTGGAGTGTACCGACTAGCGGGCCAGAGACCCAGTACTTC
abundance: once; j_gene: TRBJ1-1; d_gene: NA; v_gene: TRBV28; CDR3aa: CASSLFGGRWTEAFF; CDR3nt: TGTGCCAGCAGTTTATTTGGGGGCCGATGGACTGAAGCTTTCTTT
abundance: NA; j_gene: TRBJ1-5; d_gene: TRBD1; v_gene: TRBV7-8; CDR3aa: CASSTTGGRSQPQHF; CDR3nt: TGTGCCAGCAGCACCACAGGGGGCAGGAGTCAGCCCCAGCATTTT
abundance: NA; j_gene: TRBJ2-5; d_gene: NA; v_gene: TRBV5-4; CDR3aa: CASRSVGSVTQYF; CDR3nt: TGTGCCAGCAGGTCCGTCGGGTCGGTGACCCAGTACTTC
abundance: NA; j_gene: TRBJ1-1; d_gene: NA; v_gene: TRBV7-2; CDR3aa: CASSLEVRVAEAFF; CDR3nt: TGTGCCAGCAGCTTAGAGGTCAGGGTGGCTGAAGCTTTCTTT
abundance: NA; j_gene: TRBJ2-1; d_gene: TRBD2; v_gene: TRBV4-3; CDR3aa: CASSQSSGGPAWGEQFF; CDR3nt: TGCGCCAGCAGCCAGTCTAGCGGGGGGCCGGCCTGGGGAGAGCAGTTCTTC
abundance: few; j_gene: TRBJ2-2; d_gene: TRBD1; v_gene: TRBV10-3; CDR3aa: CAISHGQGTGELFF; CDR3nt: TGTGCCATCAGCCACGGACAGGGCACCGGGGAGCTGTTTTTT
abundance: NA; j_gene: TRBJ2-7; d_gene: TRBD1; v_gene: TRBV5-6; CDR3aa: CASSLGDRGYEQYF; CDR3nt: TGTGCCAGCAGCTTGGGGGACAGGGGTTACGAGCAGTACTTC
abundance: NA; j_gene: TRBJ2-7; d_gene: NA; v_gene: TRBV19; CDR3aa: CATQGQLSYEQYF; CDR3nt: TGTGCCACCCAAGGACAGCTCTCCTACGAGCAGTACTTC
abundance: NA; j_gene: TRBJ1-1; d_gene: TRBD1; v_gene: TRBV28; CDR3aa: CASSFTGGTEAFF; CDR3nt: TGTGCCAGCAGTTTTACAGGGGGCACTGAAGCTTTCTTT
abundance: NA; j_gene: TRBJ1-1; d_gene: NA; v_gene: TRBV4-3; CDR3aa: CASSQQTQAPTEAFF; CDR3nt: TGCGCCAGCAGCCAACAAACACAGGCGCCAACTGAAGCTTTCTTT
abundance: NA; j_gene: TRBJ1-2; d_gene: NA; v_gene: TRBV4-1; CDR3aa: CASSQEAGSPYGYTF; CDR3nt: TGCGCCAGCAGCCAAGAAGCTGGTAGCCCCTATGGCTACACCTTC
abundance: NA; j_gene: TRBJ1-4; d_gene: NA; v_gene: TRBV6-1; CDR3aa: CASQLLGREKLFF; CDR3nt: TGTGCCAGTCAACTTTTGGGGAGAGAAAAACTGTTTTTT
abundance: NA; j_gene: TRBJ1-1; d_gene: TRBD1; v_gene: TRBV10-3; CDR3aa: CAISDPGTGDNMNTEAFF; CDR3nt: TGTGCCATCAGTGACCCCGGGACAGGCGACAACATGAACACTGAAGCTTTCTTT